Described below is a single T cell receptor (beta chain) sequence and its context. This clone was seen many times. The antigen it recognizes is unknown. Qualities for individual bases were not recorded, and no much larger clone is one base off. This specimen belongs to a study of blood T cell repertoires in COVID-19 (dated by TCRdb to 2018 to 2021). Context from the whole study: Collaborator samples came from the United States, Italy and Spain and covered acute and convalescent phases of COVID-19. Subjects who had been exposed to COVID-19, were actively infected with it, or had recovered from it provided the deeply sampled blood TCRbeta repertoires that made up the dataset. The prospective study material was composed of cDNA or gDNA derived from T cells, B-cell-depleted T cells, or PBMCs. A freely available public database, intended as a resource for researchers studying the immune response to SARS-CoV-2, is where the repertoires were released. Where HLA class I and class II types were available, the types were taken from metadata supplied by the sample provider, not from assay-based typing. The sample metadata nearly always contained a de-identified subject ID, COVID-19 status, age in years and sex. The samples were drawn from the first 160 participants of the ongoing ImmuneRACE study and from 1,254 subjects provided by 6 global collaborators.

Results and caveats for the whole study, not just this receptor: The amount of clinical and demographic metadata varied by source and participant and was provided uncurated.

TCRbeta CDR3 regions were amplified from genomic DNA by means of the immunoSEQ Assay, a bias-controlled multiplex PCR. Turning to the authors' computational methods: The number of nucleated cells in each sample was estimated from the amplification of reference gene primers within the assay. To quantify the absolute abundance of each unique TCRbeta CDR3 rearrangement, sequence reads were collapsed and filtered. For each sample, productive Simpson clonality was calculated as the square root of Simpson's diversity index over productive rearrangements. TCRdb mirrors the immuneACCESS table, restricted to in-frame sequences. Some clones are absent from its copies; in checked studies, under half trace to an unresolved V gene, and the reason for the others is unknown. V and J calls and clone size are as listed in that table; D and trimming were resolved from the DNA. The sample profile shows over 85,000 clones; over 75% of them were found once. More than 3% of the sample is held by the ten biggest clonotypes.

V has 8 bases trimmed and J has 7 bases trimmed; junction bases matching no gene number 8. CDR1 is given as LNHDA and CDR2 as SQIVND, both from the germline V gene (reference sequence). The CDR3, from cysteine to phenylalanine, totals 13 residues. The kept DNA is CDR3 alone, 39 bases in frame from the first base. Each collaborating institution followed its own protocols to collect whole blood in K2EDTA tubes. Collaborator samples were shipped for TCRbeta analysis as frozen whole blood, isolated PBMCs, or DNA extracted from either sample type. The clonotype comes from a man between 60 and 75 years old with acute or convalescent COVID-19. Sequencing input: peripheral blood. This chain joins TRBV19 to TRBJ1-5, with 7 middle bases fitting TRBD1. The base sequence is TGTGCCAGTCGACGGACAGGTCTACAGCCCCAGCATTTT. It translates as CASRRTGLQPQHF. Beyond the CDR3, the reference TRBV19 and TRBJ1-5 genes provide the residues; the full variable domain reads: DGGITQSPKYLFRKEGQNVTLSCEQNLNHDAMYWYRQDPGQGLRLIYYSQIVNDFQKGDIAEGYSVSREKKESFPLTVTSAQKNPTAFYLCASRRTGLQPQHFGDGTRLSIL.